This T cell receptor beta chain was observed in a study of T cell responses to AZD1222 COVID-19 vaccine. Sequencing used immunoSEQ multiplex PCR; TCRdb keeps in-frame clones, though not all of them. Of some 180,000 clones in the sample, roughly 91% are singletons; the top ten hold under 1.1%. The germline gives CDR1 SEHNR, CDR2 FQNEAQ (reference sequence). V gave up 5 bases and J gave up 4 bases, with 20 bases separating them. The CDR3 covers 16 residues. Overall study results and limits: Baseline serology detected seropositivity in only six or seven AZD1222 recipients. When two AZD1222 doses had been given, Spike-specific TCR breadth and depth rose. Unmutated variant regions are reportedly the target of nearly half of TCRs that are spike-specific.

A note on this clone: Its antigen is unidentified.

The sequence derives from an adult who received the MenACWY meningococcal vaccine as a control. Here the sequenced sample was peripheral blood, taken 28 days after the second dose of the MenACWY control vaccine. The V call is TRBV7-9, the J call TRBJ1-2; TRBD1 might be the D (5 bases). Here the CDR3 DNA reads TGTGCCAGCAGCCCCACCGGGGGGAAGGGGAGCTATGGCTACACCTTC. Residues: CASSPTGGKGSYGYTF.